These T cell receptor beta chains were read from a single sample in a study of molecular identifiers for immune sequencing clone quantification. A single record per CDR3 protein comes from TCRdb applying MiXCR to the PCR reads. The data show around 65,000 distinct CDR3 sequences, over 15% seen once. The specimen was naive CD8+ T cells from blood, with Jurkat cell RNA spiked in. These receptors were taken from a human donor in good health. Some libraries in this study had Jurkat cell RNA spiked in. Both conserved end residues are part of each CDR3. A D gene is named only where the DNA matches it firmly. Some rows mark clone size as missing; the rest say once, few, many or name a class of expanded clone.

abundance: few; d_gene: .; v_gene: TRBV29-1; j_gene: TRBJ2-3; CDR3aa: CSAQGGDTDTQYF; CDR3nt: TGCAGCGCCCAGGGTGGAGATACAGATACGCAGTATTTT
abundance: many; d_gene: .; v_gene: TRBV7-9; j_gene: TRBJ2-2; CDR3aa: CASYYTVVFSSGELFF; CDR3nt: TGTGCCAGCTACTACACAGTTGTCTTTTCCTCCGGGGAGCTGTTTTTT
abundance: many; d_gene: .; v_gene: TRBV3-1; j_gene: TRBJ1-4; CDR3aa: CASSPDPARGAINEKLFF; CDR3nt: TGTGCCAGCAGCCCCGACCCCGCGCGAGGGGCGATTAATGAAAAACTGTTTTTT
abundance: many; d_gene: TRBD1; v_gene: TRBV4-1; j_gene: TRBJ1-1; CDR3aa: CASRPTGRSEAFF; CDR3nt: TGCGCCAGCAGACCGACAGGGAGGTCTGAAGCTTTCTTT
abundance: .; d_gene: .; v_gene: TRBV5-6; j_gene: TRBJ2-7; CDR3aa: CASGPGHTTYEQYF; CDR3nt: TGTGCCAGCGGGCCGGGACATACAACCTACGAGCAGTACTTC
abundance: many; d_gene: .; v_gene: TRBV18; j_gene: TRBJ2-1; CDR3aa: CASSPPALEVEDEQFF; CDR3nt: TGTGCCAGCTCACCACCGGCTCTCGAGGTCGAGGATGAGCAGTTCTTC
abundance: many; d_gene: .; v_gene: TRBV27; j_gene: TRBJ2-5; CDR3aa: CASIAIQEPETQYF; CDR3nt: TGTGCCAGCATCGCCATACAGGAACCAGAGACCCAGTACTTC
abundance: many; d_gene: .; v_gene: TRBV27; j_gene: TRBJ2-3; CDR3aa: CASSLLGITDTQYF; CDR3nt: TGTGCCAGCAGTTTATTGGGGATCACAGATACGCAGTATTTT
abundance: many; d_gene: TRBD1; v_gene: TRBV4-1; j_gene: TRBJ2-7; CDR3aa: CASSRDPGQGDEQYF; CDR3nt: TGCGCCAGCAGCCGAGATCCGGGACAGGGGGACGAGCAGTACTTC
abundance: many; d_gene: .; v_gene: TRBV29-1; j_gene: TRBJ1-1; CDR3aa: CSVYQGGTEAFF; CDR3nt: TGCAGCGTTTATCAGGGTGGCACTGAAGCTTTCTTT
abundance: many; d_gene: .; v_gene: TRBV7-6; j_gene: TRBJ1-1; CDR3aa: CASSNIGEAEAFF; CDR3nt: TGTGCCAGCAGCAATATAGGGGAGGCTGAAGCTTTCTTT
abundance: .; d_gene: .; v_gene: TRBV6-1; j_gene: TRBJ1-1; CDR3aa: CASSADPWWEDEWNTEAFF; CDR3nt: TGTGCCAGCAGTGCCGACCCCTGGTGGGAAGATGAGTGGAATACTGAAGCTTTCTTT
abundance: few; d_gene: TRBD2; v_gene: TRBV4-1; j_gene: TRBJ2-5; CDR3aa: CASSQNRLAGGETQYF; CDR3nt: TGCGCCAGCAGCCAAAACAGACTAGCGGGGGGTGAGACCCAGTACTTC
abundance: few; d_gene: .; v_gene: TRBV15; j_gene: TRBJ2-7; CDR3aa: CATSRTNSYEQYF; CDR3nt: TGTGCCACCAGCAGGACTAACTCCTACGAGCAGTACTTC
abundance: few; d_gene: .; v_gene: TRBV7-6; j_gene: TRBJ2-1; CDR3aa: CASSLEWGTFSYNEQFF; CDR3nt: TGTGCCAGCAGCTTAGAATGGGGGACGTTCTCCTACAATGAGCAGTTCTTC
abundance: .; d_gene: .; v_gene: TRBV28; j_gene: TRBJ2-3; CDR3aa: CASTKSGGKGTDTRYF; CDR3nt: TGTGCCAGCACAAAGTCGGGGGGCAAGGGCACAGATACACGGTATTTT
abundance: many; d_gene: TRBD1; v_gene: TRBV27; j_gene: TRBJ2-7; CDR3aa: CASSLLQGGIEQYF; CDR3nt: TGTGCCAGCAGTTTATTACAGGGGGGTATCGAGCAGTACTTC
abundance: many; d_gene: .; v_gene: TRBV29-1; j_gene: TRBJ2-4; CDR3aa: CSEGKNIQYF; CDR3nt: TGCAGCGAGGGGAAAAACATTCAGTACTTC
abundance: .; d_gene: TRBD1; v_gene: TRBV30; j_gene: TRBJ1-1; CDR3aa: CAWTTGIRNTEAFF; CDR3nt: TGTGCCTGGACGACAGGGATAAGGAACACTGAAGCTTTCTTT
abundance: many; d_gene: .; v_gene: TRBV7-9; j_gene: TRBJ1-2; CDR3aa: CASTSPYADGYTF; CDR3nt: TGTGCCAGCACCTCCCCGTATGCGGATGGCTACACCTTC
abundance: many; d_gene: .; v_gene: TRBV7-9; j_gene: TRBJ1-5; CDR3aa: CASSLGGLRGQPQHF; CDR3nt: TGTGCCAGCAGCTTAGGGGGGCTAAGGGGTCAGCCCCAGCATTTT
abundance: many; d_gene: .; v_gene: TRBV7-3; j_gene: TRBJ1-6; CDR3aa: CASSLRGDYNSPLHF; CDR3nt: TGTGCCAGCAGCCTTCGTGGAGACTATAATTCACCCCTCCACTTT
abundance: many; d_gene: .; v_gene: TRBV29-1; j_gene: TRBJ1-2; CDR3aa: CSVTGTSNYGYTF; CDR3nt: TGCAGCGTTACCGGGACGAGTAACTATGGCTACACCTTC
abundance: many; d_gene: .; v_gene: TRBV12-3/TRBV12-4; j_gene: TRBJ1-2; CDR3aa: CASSLVGGYTF; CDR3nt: TGTGCCAGCAGTTTGGTCGGCGGCTACACCTTC
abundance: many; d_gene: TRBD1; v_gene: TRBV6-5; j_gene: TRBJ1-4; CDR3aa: CASSHRGDNEKLFF; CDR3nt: TGTGCCAGCAGTCACAGGGGGGACAATGAAAAACTGTTTTTT
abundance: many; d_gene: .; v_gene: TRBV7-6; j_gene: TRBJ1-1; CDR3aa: CASSSGHNPAEAFF; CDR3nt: TGTGCCAGCAGCTCGGGACACAACCCGGCAGAAGCTTTCTTT
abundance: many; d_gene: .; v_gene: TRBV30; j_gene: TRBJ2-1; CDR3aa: CAWSRNEQFF; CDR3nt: TGTGCCTGGTCGCGTAATGAGCAGTTCTTC
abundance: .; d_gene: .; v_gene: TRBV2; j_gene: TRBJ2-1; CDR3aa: CASSESASYNEQFF; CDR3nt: TGTGCCAGCAGTGAATCGGCTTCTTACAATGAGCAGTTCTTC
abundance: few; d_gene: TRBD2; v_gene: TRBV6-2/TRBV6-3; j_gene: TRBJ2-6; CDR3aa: CTSSYEASGSVFLSSGANVLTF; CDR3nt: TGTACCAGCAGTTACGAGGCTAGCGGGAGTGTTTTTCTTAGCTCGGGGGCCAACGTCCTGACTTTC
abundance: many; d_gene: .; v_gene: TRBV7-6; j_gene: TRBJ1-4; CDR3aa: CASSLESGINEKLFF; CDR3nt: TGTGCCAGCAGCTTAGAGTCCGGCATTAATGAAAAACTGTTTTTT
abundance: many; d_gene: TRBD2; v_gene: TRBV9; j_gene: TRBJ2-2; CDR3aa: CASSTPGGRDNTGELFF; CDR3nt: TGTGCCAGCAGCACCCCCGGGGGGAGGGATAACACCGGGGAGCTGTTTTTT
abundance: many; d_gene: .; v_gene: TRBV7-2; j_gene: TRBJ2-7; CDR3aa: CASSWGTGAAYEQYF; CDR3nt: TGTGCCAGCAGCTGGGGGACGGGAGCGGCCTACGAGCAGTACTTC
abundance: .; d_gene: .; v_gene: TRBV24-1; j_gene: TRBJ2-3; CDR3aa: CATSVDSTDTRYF; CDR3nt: TGTGCCACCAGTGTTGACAGCACAGATACGCGGTATTTT
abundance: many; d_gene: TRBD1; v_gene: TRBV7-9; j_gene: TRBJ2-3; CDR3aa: CASSTTRGPALDTQYF; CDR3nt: TGTGCCAGCAGCACCACCAGGGGGCCGGCCTTGGATACGCAGTATTTT
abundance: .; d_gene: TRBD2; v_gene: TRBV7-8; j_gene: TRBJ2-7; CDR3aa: CASSLGGASGSWFYEQYF; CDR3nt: TGTGCCAGCAGCTTAGGAGGGGCTAGCGGGAGTTGGTTCTACGAGCAGTACTTC
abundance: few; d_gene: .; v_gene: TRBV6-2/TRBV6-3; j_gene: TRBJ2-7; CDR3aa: CASNTGIPQGQYF; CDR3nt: TGTGCCAGCAATACAGGGATACCGCAGGGGCAGTACTTC
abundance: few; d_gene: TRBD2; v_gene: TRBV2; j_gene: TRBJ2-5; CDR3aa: CASKDPSGVQETQYF; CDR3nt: TGTGCCAGCAAGGACCCTAGCGGGGTCCAAGAGACCCAGTACTTC
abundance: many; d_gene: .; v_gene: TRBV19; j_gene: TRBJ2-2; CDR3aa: CASTHGRGRDTGELFF; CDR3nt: TGTGCCAGTACCCATGGGAGGGGGCGGGACACCGGGGAGCTGTTTTTT
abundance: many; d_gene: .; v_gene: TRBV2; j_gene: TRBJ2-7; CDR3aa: CASQGVTLALSYEQYF; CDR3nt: TGTGCCAGCCAGGGAGTTACCTTAGCTCTCTCCTACGAGCAGTACTTC
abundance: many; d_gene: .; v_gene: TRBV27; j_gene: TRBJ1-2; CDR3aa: CASSFRDNYGYTF; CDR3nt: TGTGCCAGCAGTTTCAGAGATAACTATGGCTACACCTTC
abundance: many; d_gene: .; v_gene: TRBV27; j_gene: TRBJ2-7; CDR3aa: CASSTWGAYEQYF; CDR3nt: TGTGCCAGCAGCACATGGGGAGCCTACGAGCAGTACTTC
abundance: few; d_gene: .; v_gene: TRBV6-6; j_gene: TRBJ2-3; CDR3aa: CASSDQQGSDTQYF; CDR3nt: TGTGCCAGCAGTGACCAACAGGGATCAGATACGCAGTATTTT
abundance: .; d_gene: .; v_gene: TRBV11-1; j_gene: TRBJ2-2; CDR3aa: CASSQDGPNTGELFF; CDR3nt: TGTGCCAGCAGCCAGGACGGACCGAACACCGGGGAGCTGTTTTTT
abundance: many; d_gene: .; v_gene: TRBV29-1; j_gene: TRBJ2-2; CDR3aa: CSVVVTGELFF; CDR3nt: TGCAGCGTTGTAGTCACCGGGGAGCTGTTTTTT
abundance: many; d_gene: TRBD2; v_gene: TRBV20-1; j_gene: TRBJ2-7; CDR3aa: CSARDLGVAGAHEQYF; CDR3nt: TGCAGTGCTAGAGATCTAGGGGTAGCGGGAGCCCACGAGCAGTACTTC
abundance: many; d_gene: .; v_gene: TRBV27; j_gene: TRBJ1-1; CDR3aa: CASSLARANTEAFF; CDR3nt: TGTGCCAGCAGTTTGGCACGGGCGAACACTGAAGCTTTCTTT
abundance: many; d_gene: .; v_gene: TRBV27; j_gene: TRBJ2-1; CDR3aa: CASSPGPGERYTEQFF; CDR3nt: TGTGCCAGCAGTCCCGGCCCAGGTGAGAGGTATACTGAGCAGTTCTTC
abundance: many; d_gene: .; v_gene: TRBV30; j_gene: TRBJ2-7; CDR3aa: CAWSVAAPGEQYF; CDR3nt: TGTGCCTGGAGTGTAGCGGCCCCAGGAGAGCAGTACTTC